The clone carrying this T cell receptor (beta chain) was picked up one time. Study processing details: Amplification of reference gene primers provided the estimated nucleated cell counts. The repertoire was sequenced with immunoSEQ multiplex PCR; TCRdb's copy has only in-frame clones and lacks some. Clone size and the V and J calls come from that table; the DNA yielded D and trimming. The data contain some 220,000 clones, about nine tenths of them singletons. This entry belongs to a study of blood T cell repertoires in COVID-19. Study-wide background: Samples came from the United States, Italy and Spain, spanning acute and convalescent COVID-19. T cells, B-cell-depleted T cells, or PBMCs supplied cDNA or gDNA.

Per the germline V gene, CDR1 is SGHKS and CDR2 is YYEKEE (reference sequence). The ends lost 2 bases at V and 4 bases at J; junction bases unmatched: 5. The CDR3 sequence is 15 residues long. One Seattle source followed patients from active infection through their disease course. The source material was peripheral blood. The receptor was isolated from a man aged 25 to 40 with COVID-19, enrolled during active disease. The chain is built from TRBV5-5 and TRBJ2-3; 9 bases map to TRBD2. CDR3 coding DNA: TGTGCCAGCAGCTTTTTCGCGGGGGGGGCAGATACGCAGTATTTT. It is translated as CASSFFAGGADTQYF.